The 3 T cell receptor beta chains below come from one sample, sequenced in a study of blood T cell repertoires in COVID-19. Only in-frame clones appear in the TCRdb table, and some are missing; sequencing was by immunoSEQ multiplex PCR. The data hold 250,000 or so clones, with around 86% observed a single time. Sequences were obtained from peripheral blood. The receptors here all came from a man between 40 and 49 years old with active or convalescent COVID-19.

The chain joins TRBV10-1 to TRBJ2-5; 8 bases line up with TRBD1. There are 13 residues in the CDR3. Germline V gene data show CDR1 as WNHNN and CDR2 as SYGVQD (reference sequence). V was pared by 9 bases and J by 4 bases, with 7 bases of the junction left unmatched. Here the CDR3 DNA reads TGCGCCAGAGCCGGGACAGGTCTAGAGACCCAGTACTTC. Protein sequence: CARAGTGLETQYF.

CDR3 bases: TGTGCCAGCAGCTTATCCCTAGCGGGAGAGCAGTACTTC. It encodes CASSLSLAGEQYF. V is TRBV7-3 and J is TRBJ2-7; 9 bases fit TRBD2. The CDR3 consists of 13 residues. Germline-derived CDR1 and CDR2 are SGHTA and FQGTGA. The ends lost 2 bases at V and 7 bases at J; junction bases unmatched: 3.

The rearrangement uses TRBV27 and TRBJ1-6; the match to TRBD1 covers 9 bases. The germline CDR1 and CDR2 sequences are MNHEY and SMNVEV (reference sequence). J lost 7 bases, V lost 6 bases, and 10 bases had no gene match. The CDR3 consists of 16 residues. The chain's CDR3 is CASSLSTGQGNSPLHF. As DNA, the CDR3 is TGTGCCAGCAGCCTATCAACGGGACAGGGAAATTCACCCCTCCACTTT.